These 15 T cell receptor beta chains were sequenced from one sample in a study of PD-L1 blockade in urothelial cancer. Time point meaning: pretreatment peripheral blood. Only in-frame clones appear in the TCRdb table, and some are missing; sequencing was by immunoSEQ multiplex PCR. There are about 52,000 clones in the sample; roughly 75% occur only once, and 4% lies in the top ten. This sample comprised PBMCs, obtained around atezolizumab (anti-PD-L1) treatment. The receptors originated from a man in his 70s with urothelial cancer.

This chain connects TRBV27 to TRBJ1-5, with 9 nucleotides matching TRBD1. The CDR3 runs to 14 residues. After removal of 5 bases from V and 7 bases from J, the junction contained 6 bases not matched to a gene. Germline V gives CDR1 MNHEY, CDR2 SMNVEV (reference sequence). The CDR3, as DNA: TGTGCCAGCAGTCCGGGACAGGGCCAACAGCCCCAGCATTTT. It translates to CASSPGQGQQPQHF.

CDR3 amino acids: CASSELGQGLQGEQYF. In DNA form, the CDR3 reads TGTGCCAGCAGTGAACTTGGACAGGGGCTACAAGGGGAGCAGTACTTC. The chain couples TRBV2 to TRBJ2-7; 9 bases are shared with TRBD1. The germline V gene has CDR1 SNHLY and CDR2 FYNNEI. J lost 7 bases, V lost 2 bases, and 12 bases had no gene match. The CDR3 is 16 residues long.

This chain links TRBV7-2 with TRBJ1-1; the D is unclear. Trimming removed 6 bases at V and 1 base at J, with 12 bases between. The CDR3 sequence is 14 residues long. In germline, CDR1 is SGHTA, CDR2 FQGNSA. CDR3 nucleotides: TGTGCCAGCAGGGTGAAGGGAGGGAACACTGAAGCTTTCTTT. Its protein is CASRVKGGNTEAFF.

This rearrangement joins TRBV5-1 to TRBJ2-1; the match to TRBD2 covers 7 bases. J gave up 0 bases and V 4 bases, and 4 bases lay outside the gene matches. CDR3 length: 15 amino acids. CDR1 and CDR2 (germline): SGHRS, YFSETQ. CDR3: CASSLVAGSYNEQFF. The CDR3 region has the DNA TGCGCCAGCAGCCTGGTAGCGGGCTCCTACAATGAGCAGTTCTTC.

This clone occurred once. The CDR3 DNA follows: TGTGCCAGCAGTAACCAGGACAGGGGCACAGATACGCAGTATTTT. Residues: CASSNQDRGTDTQYF. The chain recombines TRBV6-5 with TRBJ2-3; TRBD1 matches at 8 bases. The ends lost 5 bases at V and 1 base at J; junction bases unmatched: 5. The CDR3 sequence is 15 residues long. Germline values: CDR1 MNHEY, CDR2 SVGAGI.

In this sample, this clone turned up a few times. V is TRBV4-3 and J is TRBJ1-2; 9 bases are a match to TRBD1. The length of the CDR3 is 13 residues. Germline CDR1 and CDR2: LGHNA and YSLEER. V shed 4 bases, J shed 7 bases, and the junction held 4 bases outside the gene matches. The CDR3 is CASSPGTGSGYTF. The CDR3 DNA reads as TGCGCCAGCAGCCCGGGGACAGGGAGTGGCTACACCTTC.

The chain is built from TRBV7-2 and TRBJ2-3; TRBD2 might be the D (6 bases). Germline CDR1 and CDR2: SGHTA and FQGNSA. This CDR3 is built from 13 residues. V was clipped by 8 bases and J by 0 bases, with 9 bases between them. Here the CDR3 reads CASEEGSTDTQYF. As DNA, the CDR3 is TGTGCCAGCGAGGAGGGGAGCACAGATACGCAGTATTTT.

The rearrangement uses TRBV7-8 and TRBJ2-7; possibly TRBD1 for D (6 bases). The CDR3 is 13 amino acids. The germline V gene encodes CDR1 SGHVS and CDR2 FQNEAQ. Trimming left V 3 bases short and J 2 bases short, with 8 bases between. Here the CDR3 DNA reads TGTGCCAGCAGCTTTCGACAGGCCTACGAGCAGTACTTC. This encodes CASSFRQAYEQYF.

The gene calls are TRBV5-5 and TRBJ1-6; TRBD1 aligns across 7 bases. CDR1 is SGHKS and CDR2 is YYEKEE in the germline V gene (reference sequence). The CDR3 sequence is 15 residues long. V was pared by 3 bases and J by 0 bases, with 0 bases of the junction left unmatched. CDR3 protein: CASSWDSSYNSPLHF. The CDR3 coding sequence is TGTGCCAGCAGCTGGGACAGCTCCTATAATTCACCCCTCCACTTT.

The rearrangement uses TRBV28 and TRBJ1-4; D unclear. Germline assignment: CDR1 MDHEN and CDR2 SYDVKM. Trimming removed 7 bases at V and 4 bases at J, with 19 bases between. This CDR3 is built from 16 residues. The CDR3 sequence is CASNPLSGQYNEKLFF. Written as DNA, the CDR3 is TGTGCCAGCAATCCCCTCAGTGGCCAATATAATGAAAAACTGTTTTTT.

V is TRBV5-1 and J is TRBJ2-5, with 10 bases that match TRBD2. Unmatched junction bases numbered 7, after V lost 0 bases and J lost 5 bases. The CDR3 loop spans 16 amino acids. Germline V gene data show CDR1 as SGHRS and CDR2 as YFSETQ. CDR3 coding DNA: TGCGCCAGCAGCTTGGCTCGGCTAGCGGGAGTGGAGACCCAGTACTTC. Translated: CASSLARLAGVETQYF.

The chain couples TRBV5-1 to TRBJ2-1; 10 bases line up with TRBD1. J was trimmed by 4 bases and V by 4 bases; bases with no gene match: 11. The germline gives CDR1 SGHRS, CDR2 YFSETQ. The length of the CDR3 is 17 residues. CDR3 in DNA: TGCGCCAGCAGCATCGGACAGGGGGGAAACCTTTACAATGAGCAGTTCTTC. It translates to CASSIGQGGNLYNEQFF.

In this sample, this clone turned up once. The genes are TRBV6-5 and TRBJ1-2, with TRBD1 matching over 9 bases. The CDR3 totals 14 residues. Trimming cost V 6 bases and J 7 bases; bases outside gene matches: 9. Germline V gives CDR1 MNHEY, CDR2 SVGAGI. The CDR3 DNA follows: TGTGCCAGCAGCCAACAGGGGGCAATAGGTGGCTACACCTTC. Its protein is CASSQQGAIGGYTF.

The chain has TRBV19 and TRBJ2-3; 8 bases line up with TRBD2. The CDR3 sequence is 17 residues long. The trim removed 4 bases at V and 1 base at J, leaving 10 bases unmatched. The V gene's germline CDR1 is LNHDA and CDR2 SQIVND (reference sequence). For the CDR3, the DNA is TGTGCCAGTAGTACAAATGGACGGGGGGGCGGCACAGATACGCAGTATTTT. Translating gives CASSTNGRGGGTDTQYF.

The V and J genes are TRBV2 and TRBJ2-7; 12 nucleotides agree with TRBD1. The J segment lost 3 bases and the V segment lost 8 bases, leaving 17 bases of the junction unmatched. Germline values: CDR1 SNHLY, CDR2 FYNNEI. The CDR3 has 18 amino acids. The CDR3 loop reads CASCGTGGGFTYYYEQYF. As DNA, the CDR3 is TGTGCCAGCTGTGGGACAGGGGGCGGTTTTACCTACTACTACGAGCAGTACTTC.